These 20 T cell receptor beta chains were sequenced from one sample in a study of neurological immune-mediated disorders. One entry per CDR3 protein results from TCRdb running MiXCR on the 5' RACE reads. The sample contains tens of thousands of distinct CDR3 sequences, 17% of which appear only once. Sequenced: PBMCs. These receptors were collected from a woman aged 40 to 50 in good health.

This clonotype showed up many times. The CDR3 region has the DNA TGCAGTGCTAGAGAGGGGATCGGACGCGATACGCAGTATTTT. Amino acid sequence: CSAREGIGRDTQYF. The V and J genes are TRBV20-1 and TRBJ2-3; D is undetermined. This CDR3 comprises 14 residues. Germline CDR1 is DFQATT and CDR2 is SNEGSKA (reference sequence). V gave up 0 bases and J gave up 6 bases, with 13 bases separating them.

This clonotype has at least ten counts. The chain recombines TRBV10-3 with TRBJ1-1; 9 bases fit TRBD1. V lost 0 bases and J lost 4; bases outside the gene matches: 6. Germline loops: CDR1 ENHRY, CDR2 SYGVKD. This CDR3 has 16 amino acids. This CDR3 is CAISESRQGEGTEAFF. CDR3 DNA: TGTGCCATCAGTGAGTCTCGACAGGGGGAAGGCACTGAAGCTTTCTTT.

The J gene is TRBJ2-1, the V gene TRBV20-1; 13 bases align to TRBD2. Losses at the gene ends were 0 bases for V and 9 bases for J; bases not matched to a gene: 5. CDR3 length: 15 amino acids. CDR1 is DFQATT, CDR2 SNEGSKA, per germline (reference sequence). The CDR3: CSARELAGGLSEQFF. CDR3 DNA sequence: TGCAGTGCTAGAGAACTAGCGGGGGGGCTTAGTGAGCAGTTCTTC.

This clonotype has at least ten counts. The J gene is TRBJ1-2, the V gene TRBV4-1; no reliable D call. The CDR3 consists of 15 residues. Per germline, CDR1 MGHRA and CDR2 YSYEKL. V lost 0 bases and J lost 7, with 15 bases in between. DNA for the CDR3: TGCGCCAGCAGCCAAGAACCTGCGGCCCTCGGTGGCTACACCTTC. Translation: CASSQEPAALGGYTF.

Many counts were recorded for this clonotype. The gene calls are TRBV18 and TRBJ2-6, with unresolved D. CDR1 is KGHSH and CDR2 is LQKENI in the germline V gene. The CDR3 has 15 amino acids. Trimming shortened V by 0 bases and J by 0 bases, and 3 bases separated the two germline ends. The CDR3 reads CASSPPSSGANVLTF. DNA of the CDR3: TGTGCCAGCTCACCACCCAGCTCTGGGGCCAACGTCCTGACTTTC.

The chain combines TRBV18 with TRBJ2-7, with D perhaps given as TRBD1 or TRBD2 (5 bases each). From germline, CDR1 is KGHSH and CDR2 LQKENI. Trimming removed 5 bases at V and 4 bases at J, with 12 bases between. The CDR3 has 13 amino acids. This chain's CDR3 is CASSTGTEYEQYF. In DNA form, the CDR3 reads TGTGCCAGCTCAACCGGGACGGAATACGAGCAGTACTTC.

This clonotype was found many times. The chain has TRBV5-1 and TRBJ2-3, with D tentatively TRBD1 (5 bases). Germline values: CDR1 SGHRS, CDR2 YFSETQ. The CDR3 is made up of 15 amino acids. The germline V and J ends were trimmed by 4 bases and 2 bases, with 14 bases remaining between them. The CDR3 sequence is CASSESPGLTDTQYF. CDR3 in DNA: TGCGCCAGCAGCGAAAGTCCAGGGCTCACAGATACGCAGTATTTT.

This clonotype was found many times. The CDR3: CASSLEGLATDTQYF. CDR3 in DNA: TGCGCCAGCAGCTTGGAGGGACTAGCTACAGATACGCAGTATTTT. The chain recombines TRBV5-1 with TRBJ2-3, with 9 bases lining up with TRBD2. The CDR3 has 15 amino acids. V lost 0 bases and J lost 3; bases outside the gene matches: 2. CDR1 and CDR2 (germline): SGHRS, YFSETQ.

This clonotype was observed at least ten times. The chain combines TRBV7-3 with TRBJ1-4, with D tentatively TRBD1 (6 bases). The germline V gene has CDR1 SGHTA and CDR2 FQGTGA. This CDR3 spans 13 amino acids. V lost 6 bases to trimming and J lost 3 bases, with 8 bases between them. CDR3 coding DNA: TGTGCCAGCAGTAAGGGGGCTAATGAAAAACTGTTTTTT. This gives the protein CASSKGANEKLFF.

The chain links TRBV7-2 to TRBJ2-3, with D possibly being TRBD2 (6 bases). Trimming took off 5 bases at V and 2 bases at J, with 20 bases between the two ends. The CDR3 consists of 17 residues. The germline V gene has CDR1 SGHTA and CDR2 FQGNSA. The CDR3 sequence is CASSRIAAGLNTDTQYF. CDR3 sequence (DNA): TGTGCCAGCAGCCGAATCGCGGCGGGGTTAAACACAGATACGCAGTATTTT.

This chain uses TRBV5-1 with TRBJ2-7, with D perhaps assigned TRBD1 or TRBD2 (5 bases each). This CDR3 contains 13 residues. Looked up from germline, CDR1 is SGHRS and CDR2 is YFSETQ. Trimming removed 3 bases from V and 7 bases from J, with 14 bases in between. The chain's CDR3 is CASSSGPRGEQYF. CDR3 nucleotides: TGCGCCAGCAGCTCGGGACCCCGAGGGGAGCAGTACTTC.

This clonotype counts as medium-sized (0.01 to 0.1%). CDR3 loop: CSASGDSSYNEQFF. CDR3 coding DNA: TGCAGTGCTAGCGGAGATAGCTCCTACAATGAGCAGTTCTTC. The V and J genes are TRBV20-1 and TRBJ2-1, with unresolved D. CDR1 DFQATT and CDR2 SNEGSKA come from the germline V gene (reference sequence). The germline V and J ends were trimmed by 3 bases and 0 bases, with 9 bases remaining between them. This CDR3 comprises 14 residues.

In its sample, this clonotype was seen many times. CDR3 DNA sequence: TGTGCCAGCAGCTTATCACGCACAGATACGCAGTATTTT. This encodes CASSLSRTDTQYF. This chain connects TRBV7-2 to TRBJ2-3; D is uncertain. V dropped 2 bases and J dropped 1 base, with 4 bases sitting between them. The germline V gene encodes CDR1 SGHTA and CDR2 FQGNSA. This CDR3 is 13 amino acids long.

This clonotype was observed at least ten times. The chain links TRBV6-5 to TRBJ2-5; D is tentatively TRBD1 or TRBD2 (5 bases each). The V end was cut by 2 bases, the J end by 7 bases, with 11 bases between. Germline CDR1 is MNHEY and CDR2 is SVGAGI. CDR3 length: 13 residues. In nucleotides, the CDR3 is TGTGCCAGCAGTTACCCAAATGGGGGGACCCAGTACTTC. Translating gives CASSYPNGGTQYF.

This clonotype was counted many times. This chain joins TRBV29-1 and TRBJ2-5, with a tentative D call TRBD2 (7 bases). The CDR3 runs 13 residues. Trimming cost V 7 bases and J 5 bases, with 17 bases left between them. Germline assignment: CDR1 SQVTM and CDR2 ANQGSEA. The DNA of the CDR3 is TGCAGCGGTGGGGGGGCCGAGACGGAGACCCAGTACTTC. Translated, it gives CSGGGAETETQYF.

This clonotype was recorded many times. The chain has TRBV5-1 and TRBJ2-5, with unresolved D. Deletions cut 3 bases from V and 2 bases from J, with 8 bases between. The CDR3 runs to 13 residues. From germline, CDR1 is SGHRS and CDR2 YFSETQ. The CDR3 is CASSSDTQETQYF. CDR3 coding DNA: TGCGCCAGCAGCTCCGATACGCAAGAGACCCAGTACTTC. Complete variable domain (other parts from reference TRBV5-1 and TRBJ2-5): KAGVTQTPRYLIKTRGQQVTLSCSPISGHRSVSWYQQTPGQGLQFLFEYFSETQRNKGNFPGRFSGRQFSNSRSEMNVSTLELGDSALYLCASSSDTQETQYFGPGTRLLVL.

This clonotype was picked up many times. The V and J genes are TRBV20-1 and TRBJ2-5; maybe TRBD2 (7 bases). Germline V gene sequence: CDR1 DFQATT, CDR2 SNEGSKA (reference sequence). The CDR3 runs 18 residues. The V gene lost 0 bases and the J gene lost 3 bases, with 23 bases spanning the gap. This CDR3 is CSARDLPLGGGIEETQYF. CDR3 sequence (DNA): TGCAGTGCTAGAGACCTCCCTTTAGGGGGGGGGATCGAAGAGACCCAGTACTTC.

A few counts support this clonotype. The chain employs TRBV5-1 and TRBJ2-3, with unresolved D. The CDR3 length is 12 residues. V shed 7 bases and J shed 4 bases, with 10 bases lying between them. Germline values: CDR1 SGHRS, CDR2 YFSETQ. The CDR3 DNA reads TGCGCCAGCCGTGAGCTGCCAGATACGCAGTATTTT. Protein sequence: CASRELPDTQYF.

In its sample, this clonotype was seen many times. The CDR3 DNA is TGTGCCAGCAGTTACCCCGGACTAGCCCCAGATACGCAGTATTTT. Amino acids: CASSYPGLAPDTQYF. The rearrangement links TRBV6-2 or TRBV6-3 to TRBJ2-3; TRBD2 agrees at 8 bases. The CDR3 is 15 residues long. Trimming took 2 bases from V and 4 from J; bases not matched to a gene: 5. Germline lookup yields CDR1 MNHEY and CDR2 SVGEGT.

The J gene is TRBJ2-7, the V gene TRBV20-1; D not certain. The CDR3 is made up of 14 amino acids. Germline V gene lookup returns CDR1 DFQATT and CDR2 SNEGSKA (reference sequence). V was clipped by 6 bases and J by 0 bases, with 15 bases between them. This CDR3 is CSATGSQSSYEQYF. The CDR3 bases are TGCAGTGCGACCGGGTCTCAGAGCTCCTACGAGCAGTACTTC.